This is a list of T cell receptor beta chains from one sample in a study of blood T cell repertoires in COVID-19. The data were produced by immunoSEQ multiplex PCR, yet TCRdb's version contains in-frame clones alone and is incomplete. Among under 250,000 clones listed, roughly 84% were seen once. Sequences were obtained from peripheral blood. All receptors derive from a man aged 45-65 years with active or convalescent COVID-19. Each CDR3 is given with its conserved first and last residue. A D gene is named only where the DNA matches it firmly. The size entry is marked missing in some rows and otherwise reads once, few, many or a size class.

clone_size: -; j_call: TRBJ1-3; v_call: TRBV28; d_call: -; cdr3_aa: CASRTDNSGNTIYF; cdr3_nt: TGTGCCAGCAGAACCGACAACTCTGGAAACACCATATATTTT
clone_size: -; j_call: TRBJ1-3; v_call: TRBV5-6; d_call: -; cdr3_aa: CASSLETGAGNTIYF; cdr3_nt: TGTGCCAGCAGCTTGGAAACAGGAGCTGGAAACACCATATATTTT
clone_size: -; j_call: TRBJ1-5; v_call: TRBV6-5; d_call: TRBD1; cdr3_aa: CASSPRTGSNQPQHF; cdr3_nt: TGTGCCAGCAGTCCACGGACAGGTAGCAATCAGCCCCAGCATTTT
clone_size: -; j_call: TRBJ1-2; v_call: TRBV7-9; d_call: -; cdr3_aa: CASSLREGLQAYGYTF; cdr3_nt: TGTGCCAGCAGCTTAAGGGAGGGGCTACAAGCCTATGGCTACACCTTC
clone_size: -; j_call: TRBJ2-1; v_call: TRBV19; d_call: -; cdr3_aa: CASSTGTSSYNEQFF; cdr3_nt: TGTGCCAGTAGTACTGGTACTAGCTCCTACAATGAGCAGTTCTTC
clone_size: -; j_call: TRBJ2-7; v_call: TRBV3-1/TRBV3-2; d_call: TRBD1; cdr3_aa: CASSPLTGDEQYF; cdr3_nt: TGTGCCAGCAGCCCCCTGACAGGGGACGAGCAGTACTTC
clone_size: -; j_call: TRBJ2-2; v_call: TRBV2; d_call: -; cdr3_aa: CASSESRATGELFF; cdr3_nt: TGTGCCAGCAGTGAGAGCAGGGCTACCGGGGAGCTGTTTTTT
clone_size: -; j_call: TRBJ1-6; v_call: TRBV7-9; d_call: TRBD1; cdr3_aa: CASSPTGGAGNSPLHF; cdr3_nt: TGTGCCAGCAGCCCGACAGGGGGCGCAGGAAATTCACCCCTCCACTTT
clone_size: -; j_call: TRBJ1-2; v_call: TRBV28; d_call: TRBD1; cdr3_aa: CASSARDRGPYYGYTF; cdr3_nt: TGTGCCAGCAGTGCCCGGGACAGGGGGCCCTACTATGGCTACACCTTC
clone_size: -; j_call: TRBJ1-1; v_call: TRBV9; d_call: TRBD1; cdr3_aa: CASSETGGNTEAFF; cdr3_nt: TGTGCCAGCAGCGAAACAGGGGGGAACACTGAAGCTTTCTTT
clone_size: -; j_call: TRBJ1-1; v_call: TRBV3-1/TRBV3-2; d_call: -; cdr3_aa: CASSQDGGIGSQAFF; cdr3_nt: TGTGCCAGCAGCCAAGATGGCGGGATCGGGAGCCAAGCTTTCTTT
clone_size: once; j_call: TRBJ2-1; v_call: TRBV7-6; d_call: TRBD2; cdr3_aa: CASSLVPLANSYNEQFF; cdr3_nt: TGTGCCAGCAGCTTAGTCCCACTAGCGAATTCCTACAATGAGCAGTTCTTC
clone_size: many; j_call: TRBJ1-2; v_call: TRBV27; d_call: -; cdr3_aa: CASSLSGQAYGYTF; cdr3_nt: TGTGCCAGCAGTTTATCGGGGCAGGCTTATGGCTACACCTTC
clone_size: -; j_call: TRBJ1-1; v_call: TRBV6-5; d_call: TRBD1; cdr3_aa: CASSYRTGWEAFF; cdr3_nt: TGTGCCAGCAGTTACCGGACAGGGTGGGAAGCTTTCTTT
clone_size: -; j_call: TRBJ2-5; v_call: TRBV7-9; d_call: TRBD2; cdr3_aa: CASSPAGRAGGPSPETQYF; cdr3_nt: TGTGCCAGCAGTCCAGCGGGACGAGCGGGGGGCCCCTCACCAGAGACCCAGTACTTC
clone_size: -; j_call: TRBJ2-7; v_call: TRBV4-2; d_call: -; cdr3_aa: CASSQVGGGGRASYEQYF; cdr3_nt: TGTGCCAGCAGCCAAGTAGGGGGAGGGGGGCGAGCCTCCTACGAGCAGTACTTC
clone_size: -; j_call: TRBJ1-2; v_call: TRBV7-6; d_call: -; cdr3_aa: CAWGEHGYTF; cdr3_nt: TGTGCCTGGGGGGAACATGGCTACACCTTC
clone_size: -; j_call: TRBJ2-3; v_call: TRBV7-6; d_call: TRBD2; cdr3_aa: CASSFGAGVTDTQYF; cdr3_nt: TGTGCCAGCAGCTTTGGGGCGGGGGTCACAGATACGCAGTATTTT
clone_size: -; j_call: TRBJ1-2; v_call: TRBV6-1; d_call: -; cdr3_aa: CASSEALSLRGYTF; cdr3_nt: TGTGCCAGCAGTGAAGCGCTCAGTTTACGTGGCTACACCTTC
clone_size: few; j_call: TRBJ1-3; v_call: TRBV9; d_call: -; cdr3_aa: CASSSRGPFSGNTIYF; cdr3_nt: TGTGCCAGCAGCTCGAGAGGGCCTTTCTCTGGAAACACCATATATTTT
clone_size: -; j_call: TRBJ1-5; v_call: TRBV30; d_call: TRBD1; cdr3_aa: CAWSEQGEQPQHF; cdr3_nt: TGTGCCTGGAGTGAACAGGGGGAACAGCCCCAGCATTTT
clone_size: -; j_call: TRBJ2-3; v_call: TRBV9; d_call: -; cdr3_aa: CASSPGASYSTDTQYF; cdr3_nt: TGTGCCAGCAGCCCAGGTGCCTCCTATAGCACAGATACGCAGTATTTT
clone_size: -; j_call: TRBJ1-1; v_call: TRBV6-1; d_call: -; cdr3_aa: CASSENTGWEAFF; cdr3_nt: TGTGCCAGCAGTGAAAATACAGGGTGGGAAGCTTTCTTT
clone_size: -; j_call: TRBJ1-2; v_call: TRBV6-2/TRBV6-3; d_call: -; cdr3_aa: CASSGSGQLLGGYTF; cdr3_nt: TGTGCCAGCAGCGGAAGCGGACAGCTCTTGGGAGGCTACACCTTC
clone_size: -; j_call: TRBJ2-3; v_call: TRBV12-3/TRBV12-4; d_call: TRBD1; cdr3_aa: CASSEGGWQPQYF; cdr3_nt: TGTGCCAGCAGTGAAGGGGGCTGGCAGCCCCAGTATTTT
clone_size: -; j_call: TRBJ1-1; v_call: TRBV18; d_call: -; cdr3_aa: CASSPQGRDTEAFF; cdr3_nt: TGTGCCAGCTCACCTCAGGGGCGCGACACTGAAGCTTTCTTT
clone_size: -; j_call: TRBJ2-5; v_call: TRBV20-1; d_call: TRBD2; cdr3_aa: CSATGGETQYF; cdr3_nt: TGCAGTGCTACGGGGGGAGAGACCCAGTACTTC
clone_size: -; j_call: TRBJ2-4; v_call: TRBV7-6; d_call: TRBD2; cdr3_aa: CASSLGTSGGDAKNIQYF; cdr3_nt: TGTGCCAGCAGCTTAGGGACTAGCGGGGGCGACGCCAAAAACATTCAGTACTTC
clone_size: -; j_call: TRBJ2-7; v_call: TRBV7-9; d_call: -; cdr3_aa: CASRSGAEKEQYF; cdr3_nt: TGTGCCAGCAGGTCTGGGGCCGAGAAGGAGCAGTACTTC
clone_size: -; j_call: TRBJ2-2; v_call: TRBV25-1; d_call: TRBD2; cdr3_aa: CASSDGTRGTGELFF; cdr3_nt: TGTGCCAGCAGTGATGGGACTAGGGGCACCGGGGAGCTGTTTTTT
clone_size: -; j_call: TRBJ2-1; v_call: TRBV11-3; d_call: TRBD2; cdr3_aa: CASSLEGTRGAAEQFF; cdr3_nt: TGTGCCAGCAGCTTAGAAGGGACTAGGGGGGCCGCGGAGCAGTTCTTC
clone_size: -; j_call: TRBJ2-7; v_call: TRBV18; d_call: TRBD2; cdr3_aa: CASSPSRTISAGEQYF; cdr3_nt: TGTGCCAGCTCACCATCTCGGACCATCTCAGCGGGGGAGCAGTACTTC
clone_size: -; j_call: TRBJ2-3; v_call: TRBV9; d_call: -; cdr3_aa: CASTTRGANTDTQYF; cdr3_nt: TGTGCCAGCACCACCCGTGGAGCCAACACAGATACGCAGTATTTT
clone_size: -; j_call: TRBJ2-5; v_call: TRBV6-5; d_call: TRBD2; cdr3_aa: CASSYGSGGGQETQYF; cdr3_nt: TGTGCCAGCAGTTACGGGAGCGGGGGGGGTCAAGAGACCCAGTACTTC
clone_size: -; j_call: TRBJ1-1; v_call: TRBV5-6; d_call: -; cdr3_aa: CASSLRSTEAFF; cdr3_nt: TGTGCCAGCAGCTTGCGCAGCACTGAAGCTTTCTTT
clone_size: -; j_call: TRBJ2-4; v_call: TRBV7-2; d_call: -; cdr3_aa: CASSASGGLAKNIQYF; cdr3_nt: TGTGCCAGCAGCGCTTCAGGGGGGTTGGCCAAAAACATTCAGTACTTC
clone_size: once; j_call: TRBJ2-2; v_call: TRBV4-1; d_call: TRBD2; cdr3_aa: CASSLFRGGNTGELFF; cdr3_nt: TGCGCCAGCAGCCTCTTCCGGGGGGGAAACACCGGGGAGCTGTTTTTT
clone_size: -; j_call: TRBJ1-2; v_call: TRBV6-5; d_call: -; cdr3_aa: CASSYAGGDDGYTF; cdr3_nt: TGTGCCAGCAGTTACGCGGGGGGCGACGATGGCTACACCTTC
clone_size: -; j_call: TRBJ2-1; v_call: TRBV30; d_call: TRBD2; cdr3_aa: CAWGRGGGEQFF; cdr3_nt: TGTGCCTGGGGACGGGGGGGCGGTGAGCAGTTCTTC
clone_size: once; j_call: TRBJ1-6; v_call: TRBV7-2; d_call: -; cdr3_aa: CASSLANAGRTGSPLHF; cdr3_nt: TGTGCCAGCAGCTTAGCGAACGCAGGGAGGACCGGATCACCCCTCCACTTT
clone_size: -; j_call: TRBJ1-5; v_call: TRBV4-1; d_call: -; cdr3_aa: CASSQASTSGQTINQPQHF; cdr3_nt: TGCGCCAGCAGCCAAGCCTCGACCAGCGGGCAGACAATCAATCAGCCCCAGCATTTT
clone_size: -; j_call: TRBJ2-7; v_call: TRBV29-1; d_call: -; cdr3_aa: CSVEGAPRNEQYF; cdr3_nt: TGCAGCGTTGAAGGCGCCCCTAGGAACGAGCAGTACTTC
clone_size: -; j_call: TRBJ2-1; v_call: TRBV4-1; d_call: TRBD2; cdr3_aa: CASSQGQGGYNEQFF; cdr3_nt: TGCGCCAGCAGCCAAGGGCAGGGAGGGTACAATGAGCAGTTCTTC
clone_size: -; j_call: TRBJ1-2; v_call: TRBV25-1; d_call: -; cdr3_aa: CASSEFKGANYGYTF; cdr3_nt: TGTGCCAGCAGTGAATTCAAGGGGGCTAACTATGGCTACACCTTC
clone_size: -; j_call: TRBJ2-7; v_call: TRBV7-8; d_call: TRBD1; cdr3_aa: CASSLGQGAHEQYF; cdr3_nt: TGTGCCAGCAGCTTAGGACAGGGGGCCCACGAGCAGTACTTC
clone_size: once; j_call: TRBJ1-2; v_call: TRBV24-1; d_call: TRBD1; cdr3_aa: CATSDGYTGDTGGYTF; cdr3_nt: TGTGCCACCAGTGACGGATATACAGGGGATACAGGAGGCTACACCTTC
clone_size: -; j_call: TRBJ2-2; v_call: TRBV6-6; d_call: TRBD1; cdr3_aa: CASSRGQGGTGELFF; cdr3_nt: TGTGCCAGCAGCCGAGGACAGGGCGGCACCGGGGAGCTGTTTTTT
clone_size: -; j_call: TRBJ1-6; v_call: TRBV6-1; d_call: -; cdr3_aa: CASSEGSYNSPLHF; cdr3_nt: TGTGCCAGCAGTGAAGGGAGCTATAATTCACCCCTCCACTTT
clone_size: -; j_call: TRBJ2-3; v_call: TRBV19; d_call: TRBD2; cdr3_aa: CASRLQAGPPDTQYF; cdr3_nt: TGTGCCAGTAGATTACAAGCGGGGCCCCCAGATACGCAGTATTTT
clone_size: -; j_call: TRBJ1-1; v_call: TRBV3-1/TRBV3-2; d_call: -; cdr3_aa: CASRTTHAAQAFF; cdr3_nt: TGTGCCAGCAGAACTACACACGCCGCCCAAGCTTTCTTT
clone_size: -; j_call: TRBJ2-7; v_call: TRBV18; d_call: TRBD1; cdr3_aa: CASSRFSGTESYEQYF; cdr3_nt: TGTGCCAGCTCACGGTTTTCCGGGACAGAGTCCTACGAGCAGTACTTC
clone_size: -; j_call: TRBJ2-3; v_call: TRBV19; d_call: -; cdr3_aa: CASSIRSGTSTDTQYF; cdr3_nt: TGTGCCAGTAGTATAAGGTCGGGAACTAGCACAGATACGCAGTATTTT
clone_size: -; j_call: TRBJ2-5; v_call: TRBV19; d_call: TRBD1; cdr3_aa: CASREQGASETQYF; cdr3_nt: TGTGCCAGTAGAGAACAGGGGGCTTCAGAGACCCAGTACTTC
clone_size: few; j_call: TRBJ1-1; v_call: TRBV6-6; d_call: -; cdr3_aa: CASSPGQGGVNTEAFF; cdr3_nt: TGTGCCAGCAGCCCGGGGCAGGGCGGGGTGAACACTGAAGCTTTCTTT
clone_size: -; j_call: TRBJ2-7; v_call: TRBV29-1; d_call: -; cdr3_aa: CSVEVQTNEQYF; cdr3_nt: TGCAGCGTTGAAGTTCAGACAAACGAGCAGTACTTC
clone_size: -; j_call: TRBJ2-7; v_call: TRBV5-8; d_call: TRBD1; cdr3_aa: CASSSGQGRGEQYF; cdr3_nt: TGTGCCAGCAGCTCGGGACAGGGGAGAGGCGAGCAGTACTTC
clone_size: -; j_call: TRBJ1-4; v_call: TRBV19; d_call: -; cdr3_aa: CASSRRQVPNEKLFF; cdr3_nt: TGTGCCAGTAGTAGGCGACAGGTGCCTAATGAAAAACTGTTTTTT
clone_size: -; j_call: TRBJ1-5; v_call: TRBV10-3; d_call: TRBD1; cdr3_aa: CAISRQGRESGQPQHF; cdr3_nt: TGTGCCATCAGCCGACAGGGGCGGGAGAGCGGACAGCCCCAGCATTTT
clone_size: once; j_call: TRBJ2-7; v_call: TRBV3-1/TRBV3-2; d_call: TRBD2; cdr3_aa: CASSPKTSGGPGEQYF; cdr3_nt: TGTGCCAGCAGCCCGAAGACTAGCGGGGGGCCGGGGGAGCAGTACTTC
clone_size: -; j_call: TRBJ2-1; v_call: TRBV4-2; d_call: TRBD2; cdr3_aa: CASSQDPGRGTYNEQFF; cdr3_nt: TGTGCCAGCAGCCAAGATCCCGGGAGGGGCACCTACAATGAGCAGTTCTTC